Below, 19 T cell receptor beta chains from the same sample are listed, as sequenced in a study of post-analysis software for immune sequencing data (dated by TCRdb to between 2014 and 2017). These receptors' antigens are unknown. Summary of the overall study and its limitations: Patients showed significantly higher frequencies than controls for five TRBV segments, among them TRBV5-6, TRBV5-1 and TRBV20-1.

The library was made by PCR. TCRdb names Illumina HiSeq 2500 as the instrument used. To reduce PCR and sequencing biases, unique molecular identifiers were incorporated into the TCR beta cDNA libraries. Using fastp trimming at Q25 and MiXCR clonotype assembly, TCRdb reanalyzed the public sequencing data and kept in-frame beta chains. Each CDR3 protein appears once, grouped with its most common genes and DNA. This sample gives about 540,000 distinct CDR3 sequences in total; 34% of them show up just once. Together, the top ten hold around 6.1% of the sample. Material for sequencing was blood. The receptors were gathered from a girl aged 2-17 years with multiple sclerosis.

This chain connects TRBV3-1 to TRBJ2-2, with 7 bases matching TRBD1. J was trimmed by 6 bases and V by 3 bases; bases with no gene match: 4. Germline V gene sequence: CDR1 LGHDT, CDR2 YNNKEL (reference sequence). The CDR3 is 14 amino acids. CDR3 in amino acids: CASSHRQGPGELFF. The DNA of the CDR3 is TGTGCCAGCAGCCACCGACAGGGTCCCGGGGAGCTGTTTTTT.

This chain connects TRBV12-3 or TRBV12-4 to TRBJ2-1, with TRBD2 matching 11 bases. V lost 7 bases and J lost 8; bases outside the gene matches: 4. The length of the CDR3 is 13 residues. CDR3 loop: CASTSGGFHEQFF. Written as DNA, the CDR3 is TGTGCCAGCACTAGCGGGGGGTTTCATGAGCAGTTCTTC.

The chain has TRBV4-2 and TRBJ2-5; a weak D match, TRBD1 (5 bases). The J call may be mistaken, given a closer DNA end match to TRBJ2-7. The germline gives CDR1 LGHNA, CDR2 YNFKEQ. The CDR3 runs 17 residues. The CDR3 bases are TGTGCCAGCAGCCAAGACGAAGGAACAGGACGTGGGTACGAGCAGTACTTC. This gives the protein CASSQDEGTGRGYEQYF.

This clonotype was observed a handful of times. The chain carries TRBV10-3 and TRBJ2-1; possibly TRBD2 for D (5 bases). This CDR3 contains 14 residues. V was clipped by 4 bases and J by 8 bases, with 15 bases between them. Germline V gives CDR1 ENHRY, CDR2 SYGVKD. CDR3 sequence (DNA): TGTGCCATCAGTGGGCCCACTAGGCCCTATGAGCAGTTCTTC. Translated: CAISGPTRPYEQFF.

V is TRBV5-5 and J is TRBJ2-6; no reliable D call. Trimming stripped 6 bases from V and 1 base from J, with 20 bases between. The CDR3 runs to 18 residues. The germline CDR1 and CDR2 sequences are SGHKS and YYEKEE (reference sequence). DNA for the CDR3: TGTGCCAGCAATATAATCAGCCGACTCAGGTCTGGGGCCAACGTCCTGACTTTC. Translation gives CASNIISRLRSGANVLTF.

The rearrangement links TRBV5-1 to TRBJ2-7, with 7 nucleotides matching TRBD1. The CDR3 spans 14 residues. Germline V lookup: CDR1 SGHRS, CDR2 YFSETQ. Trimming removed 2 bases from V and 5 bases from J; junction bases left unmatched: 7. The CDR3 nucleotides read TGCGCCAGCAGCTTAACCGGGACAGTCAACGAGCAGTACTTC. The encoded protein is CASSLTGTVNEQYF.

As DNA, the CDR3 is TGTGCCAGCGCGCTAAAGCCCCACAGGGGACCCGGCTACACCTTC. Its translation: CASALKPHRGPGYTF. The rearrangement uses TRBV28 and TRBJ1-2; 7 positions match TRBD1. V lost 8 bases and J lost 8; bases outside the gene matches: 17. This CDR3 contains 15 residues. Germline V gene data show CDR1 as MDHEN and CDR2 as SYDVKM.

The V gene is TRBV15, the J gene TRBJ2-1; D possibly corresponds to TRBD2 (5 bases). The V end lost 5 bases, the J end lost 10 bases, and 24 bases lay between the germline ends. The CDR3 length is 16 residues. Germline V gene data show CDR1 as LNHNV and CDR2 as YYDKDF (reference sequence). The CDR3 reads CATSSGPGGSSYEQFF. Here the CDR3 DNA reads TGTGCCACCAGCTCTGGGCCAGGTGGGAGCTCCTACGAGCAGTTCTTC.

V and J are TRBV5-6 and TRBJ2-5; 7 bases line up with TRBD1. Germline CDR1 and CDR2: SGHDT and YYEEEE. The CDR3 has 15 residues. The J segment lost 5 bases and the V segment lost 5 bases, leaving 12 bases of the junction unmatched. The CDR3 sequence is CASSPGTDILETQYF. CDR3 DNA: TGTGCCAGCAGTCCCGGGACAGACATCCTTGAGACCCAGTACTTC.

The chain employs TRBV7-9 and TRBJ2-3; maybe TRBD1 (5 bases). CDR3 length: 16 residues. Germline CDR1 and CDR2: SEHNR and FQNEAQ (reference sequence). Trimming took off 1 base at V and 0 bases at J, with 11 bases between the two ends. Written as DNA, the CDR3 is TGTGCCAGCAGCTTAGACTCAGGGTTTAGCACAGATACGCAGTATTTT. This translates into CASSLDSGFSTDTQYF.

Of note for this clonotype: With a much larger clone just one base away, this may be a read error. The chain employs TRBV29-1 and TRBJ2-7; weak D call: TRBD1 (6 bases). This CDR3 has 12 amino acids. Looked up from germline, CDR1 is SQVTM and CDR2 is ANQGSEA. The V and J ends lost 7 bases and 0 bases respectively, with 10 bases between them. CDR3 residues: CSGLDSSYEQYF. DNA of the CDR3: TGCAGCGGCTTGGACAGCTCCTACGAGCAGTACTTC.

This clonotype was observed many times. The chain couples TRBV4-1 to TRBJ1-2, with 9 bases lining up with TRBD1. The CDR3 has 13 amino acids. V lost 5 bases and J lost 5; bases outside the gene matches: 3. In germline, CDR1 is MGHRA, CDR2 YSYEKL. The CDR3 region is CASSFGQGYGYTF. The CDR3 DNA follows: TGCGCCAGCAGCTTTGGACAGGGGTATGGCTACACCTTC.

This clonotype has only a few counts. The CDR3 sequence is CASSPLLTNYGYTF. Here the CDR3 DNA reads TGCGCCAGCAGCCCCCTCCTTACTAACTATGGCTACACCTTC. The chain joins TRBV4-1 to TRBJ1-2, with D unresolved. Trimming took 4 bases from V and 0 from J, leaving 9 bases between them. The CDR3 has 14 residues. CDR1 and CDR2 from the germline V gene are MGHRA and YSYEKL.

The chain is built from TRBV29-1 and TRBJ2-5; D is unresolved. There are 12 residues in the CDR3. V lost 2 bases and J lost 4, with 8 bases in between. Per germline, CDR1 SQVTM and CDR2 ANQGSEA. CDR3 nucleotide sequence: TGCAGCGTTGAACAGGTCGGAGAGACCCAGTACTTC. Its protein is CSVEQVGETQYF.

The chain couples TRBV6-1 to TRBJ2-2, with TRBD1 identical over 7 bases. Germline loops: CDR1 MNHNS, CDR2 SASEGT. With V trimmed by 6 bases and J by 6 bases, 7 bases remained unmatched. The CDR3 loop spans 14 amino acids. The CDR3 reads CASREQGLAGELFF. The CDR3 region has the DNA TGTGCCAGCAGGGAACAGGGGTTAGCCGGGGAGCTGTTTTTT.

The chain's CDR3 is CASRVGGSGGYTF. The CDR3 DNA is TGTGCCAGCAGGGTAGGGGGCTCTGGCGGCTACACCTTC. V usage is TRBV13 and J usage is TRBJ1-2; 7 bases agree with TRBD1. V lost 6 bases to trimming and J lost 8 bases; unmatched junction nucleotides: 9. This CDR3 has 13 residues. Germline V gives CDR1 PRHDT, CDR2 FYEKMQ (reference sequence).

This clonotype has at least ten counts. The chain's CDR3 is CATSRENEQFF. In DNA, the CDR3 is TGTGCCACCAGCAGAGAGAATGAGCAGTTCTTC. The genes are TRBV15 and TRBJ2-1; D remains ambiguous. CDR1 LNHNV and CDR2 YYDKDF come from the germline V gene (reference sequence). The CDR3 is 11 amino acids. The V end was cut by 0 bases, the J end by 7 bases, with 1 base between.

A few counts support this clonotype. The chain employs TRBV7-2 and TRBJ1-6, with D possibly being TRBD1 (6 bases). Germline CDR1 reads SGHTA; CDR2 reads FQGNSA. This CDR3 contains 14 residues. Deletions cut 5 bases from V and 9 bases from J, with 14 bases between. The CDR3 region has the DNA TGTGCCAGCAGCCCGGGACACCGTGGTTCACCCCTCCACTTT. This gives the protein CASSPGHRGSPLHF.

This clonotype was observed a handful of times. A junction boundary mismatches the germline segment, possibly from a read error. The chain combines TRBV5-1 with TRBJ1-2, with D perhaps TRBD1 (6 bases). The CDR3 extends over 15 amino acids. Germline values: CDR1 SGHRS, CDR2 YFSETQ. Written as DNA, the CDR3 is TGCGCCAGCAGCTTGGAAGGGGGGTTGCACTATGGCTGCACCTTC. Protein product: CASSLEGGLHYGCTF. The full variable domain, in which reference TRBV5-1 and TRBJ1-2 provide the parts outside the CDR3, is KAGVTQTPRYLIKTRGQQVTLSCSPISGHRSVSWYQQTPGQGLQFLFEYFSETQRNKGNFPGRFSGRQFSNSRSEMNVSTLELGDSALYLCASSLEGGLHYGCTFGSGTRLTVV.